This record covers a single T cell receptor beta chain. Per the authors' pipeline: By means of reference gene primer amplification, nucleated cell counts were estimated. The table came from immunoSEQ multiplex PCR; TCRdb's copy has only in-frame clones and leaves some out. The V and J calls and clone size are taken from that table; D and trimming were inferred from the DNA. The sample records under 350,000 clones, about four fifths being singletons. The sample is drawn from a study of blood T cell repertoires in COVID-19. Overall study: The United States, Italy and Spain supplied acute and convalescent COVID-19 samples. Nucleic acid was either cDNA or gDNA, and it came from T cells, B-cell-depleted T cells, or PBMCs.

The sequence derives from a woman aged 50 to 60 who had recovered from COVID-19. The sample comprised peripheral blood.

CDR3 amino acids: CASSPPGRNTEAFF. CDR3 nucleotide sequence: TGTGCCAGCTCACCACCGGGGCGTAACACTGAAGCTTTCTTT. The V call is TRBV18, the J call TRBJ1-1, with TRBD1 as a possible D gene (5 bases). Germline assignment: CDR1 KGHSH and CDR2 LQKENI. The CDR3 runs 14 residues. The germline V and J ends were trimmed by 0 bases and 2 bases, with 7 bases remaining between them.